This record concerns one TCR beta chain sequence. This sample is part of a study of CD8 T cells in Susac syndrome. Trimming removed 7 bases at V and 13 bases at J, with 16 bases between. CDR1 and CDR2 (germline): MNHEY, SVGEGT. The CDR3 totals 11 residues. With random hexamers, about 0.5 to 1 ug RNA was reverse transcribed. Amplification of the TCR beta CDR3 was carried out by immunoSEQ multiplex PCR, which spanned a total of 54 Vbeta and 13 Jbeta segments. MiXCR, run by TCRdb on the immunoSEQ multiplex PCR reads, gives a single entry per CDR3 protein. The table records about 300,000 distinct CDR3 sequences, roughly 90% of them present only once.

J is TRBJ1-2 and V is TRBV6-2 or TRBV6-3; no clear D gene. Sequencing was done on a sample of CD8+ T cells from PBMCs. The sequence was collected from a human donor with multiple sclerosis. Here the CDR3 DNA reads TGTGCCAGCACCAACCCAGCTCCGAGCACCTTC. Its translation is CASTNPAPSTF.